Listed below are T cell receptor beta chains from one sample, sequenced in a study of esophageal squamous cell carcinoma under preoperative chemotherapy. TCRdb called the PCR reads again in MiXCR, with one record for every CDR3 protein. The sample gives around 30,000 distinct CDR3 sequences, 40% to 65% of which show up once; about 23% is in the top ten. The sample was acquired from a patient given preoperative chemotherapy. These receptors all come from a human donor with esophageal squamous cell carcinoma. The donor label of this sample is uncertain. Both conserved end residues are part of each CDR3. A D gene is named only where the DNA matches it firmly. Size values are once, few and many counts, or a class for expanded clones, and some rows have none.

J gene: TRBJ2-4
V gene: TRBV7-2
clone size: -
D gene: -
CDR3 DNA: TGTGCCAGCGGGTTAGGAGGGGCCAACACCCAGTACTTC
CDR3 protein: CASGLGGANTQYF

J gene: TRBJ2-7
V gene: TRBV7-2
clone size: medium-sized
D gene: -
CDR3 DNA: TGTGCCAGCAGCTTAGACCGGGGGCTCTACGAGCAGTACTTC
CDR3 protein: CASSLDRGLYEQYF

J gene: TRBJ2-2
V gene: TRBV6-5
clone size: many
D gene: -
CDR3 DNA: TGTGCCAGCAGTTCAACCCAGCGGGCGCACACCGGGGAGCTGTTTTTT
CDR3 protein: CASSSTQRAHTGELFF

J gene: TRBJ2-7
V gene: TRBV5-6
clone size: once
D gene: -
CDR3 DNA: TGTGCCAGCAGCACAACCGGGGCCCCCTACGAGCAGTACTTC
CDR3 protein: CASSTTGAPYEQYF

J gene: TRBJ2-5
V gene: TRBV7-9
clone size: few
D gene: TRBD2
CDR3 DNA: TGTGCCAGCACCTATAAAGGCGGACTAGAGGAGACCCAGTACTTC
CDR3 protein: CASTYKGGLEETQYF

J gene: TRBJ2-1
V gene: TRBV12-3/TRBV12-4
clone size: medium-sized
D gene: -
CDR3 DNA: TGTGCCAGCAGAACAGGTGGGGATGAGCAGTTCTTC
CDR3 protein: CASRTGGDEQFF

J gene: TRBJ2-1
V gene: TRBV6-5
clone size: -
D gene: TRBD2
CDR3 DNA: TGTGCCAGCAGTTCCAAACTGGGACTACCGCAGTACAATGAGCAGTTCTTC
CDR3 protein: CASSSKLGLPQYNEQFF

J gene: TRBJ1-1
V gene: TRBV7-8
clone size: -
D gene: -
CDR3 DNA: TGTGCCAGCAGCTTCCCAGGGAGGGGGACTGAAGCTTTCTTT
CDR3 protein: CASSFPGRGTEAFF

J gene: TRBJ2-5
V gene: TRBV11-1
clone size: few
D gene: -
CDR3 DNA: TGTGCCAGCAGCTCTGCAGGACAAGAGACCCAGTACTTC
CDR3 protein: CASSSAGQETQYF

J gene: TRBJ2-7
V gene: TRBV15
clone size: few
D gene: -
CDR3 DNA: TGTGCCACCAGCAGAGACAGGGAAGGGGAGCAGTACTTC
CDR3 protein: CATSRDREGEQYF

J gene: TRBJ2-1
V gene: TRBV15
clone size: few
D gene: -
CDR3 DNA: TGTGCCACCAGCAGAGATATCACAGTGGGGTACAATGAGCAGTTCTTC
CDR3 protein: CATSRDITVGYNEQFF

J gene: TRBJ2-7
V gene: TRBV7-6
clone size: -
D gene: -
CDR3 DNA: TGTGCCAGCAGCCGGACAGGGTGGCGCGGGAGTGGCGATGAGCAGTACTTC
CDR3 protein: CASSRTGWRGSGDEQYF

J gene: TRBJ2-2
V gene: TRBV7-8
clone size: -
D gene: -
CDR3 DNA: TGTGCCAGCAGGCGCCTAGGGGGGGTGAACACAGGGGCGCTGTTTTTT
CDR3 protein: CASRRLGGVNTGALFF

J gene: TRBJ2-2
V gene: TRBV11-2
clone size: -
D gene: TRBD2
CDR3 DNA: TGTGCCAGCAGCTTCCCTAGCGGGGGGATAAACACCGGGGAGCTGTTTTTT
CDR3 protein: CASSFPSGGINTGELFF

J gene: TRBJ2-5
V gene: TRBV11-2
clone size: many
D gene: -
CDR3 DNA: TGTGCCAGCAGCGCCCCTGGGACCCAAGCGGGCAGAGAGACCCAGTACTTC
CDR3 protein: CASSAPGTQAGRETQYF

J gene: TRBJ1-1
V gene: TRBV6-1
clone size: few
D gene: -
CDR3 DNA: TGTGCCAGTTGCCGGGACGGAATTATGAACACTGAAGCTTTCTTT
CDR3 protein: CASCRDGIMNTEAFF

J gene: TRBJ2-5
V gene: TRBV7-2
clone size: once
D gene: -
CDR3 DNA: TGTGCCAGCAGGGGGCCCGGGGGGCGGGACCAAGAGACCCAGTACTTC
CDR3 protein: CASRGPGGRDQETQYF

J gene: TRBJ2-5
V gene: TRBV7-2
clone size: -
D gene: TRBD2
CDR3 DNA: TGTGCCGGGGGCCTCGGGGGGGGACACCCAGAGACGCAGTATTTC
CDR3 protein: CAGGLGGGHPETQYF

J gene: TRBJ2-3
V gene: TRBV7-2
clone size: -
D gene: TRBD1
CDR3 DNA: TGTGCCAGCAGCTACGGGCAGGGGGCCAGAGAGACGCAGTATTTC
CDR3 protein: CASSYGQGARETQYF

J gene: TRBJ2-3
V gene: TRBV11-3
clone size: -
D gene: -
CDR3 DNA: TGTGCCAGCAGCGTGGGGGCCGGGGGCCGGAATCTAGATACCCAGTATTTT
CDR3 protein: CASSVGAGGRNLDTQYF

J gene: TRBJ2-3
V gene: TRBV6-1
clone size: few
D gene: TRBD2
CDR3 DNA: TGTGCCAGCGGGGGCAACGGGGGGGGCGGGGCAGAGACCCAGTATTTT
CDR3 protein: CASGGNGGGGAETQYF

J gene: TRBJ2-7
V gene: TRBV29-1
clone size: few
D gene: TRBD2
CDR3 DNA: TGCAGCGTGGGGGGGGGAACCGAGCAGTACTTC
CDR3 protein: CSVGGGTEQYF

J gene: TRBJ2-1
V gene: TRBV4-1
clone size: -
D gene: TRBD2
CDR3 DNA: TGCGCCAGCAGCCAAGATAGAGTAGCGGGGGGGAATGAGCAGTTCTTC
CDR3 protein: CASSQDRVAGGNEQFF

J gene: TRBJ2-3
V gene: TRBV7-6
clone size: -
D gene: -
CDR3 DNA: TGTGCGAGCAGCGTTTCGGGCCTGGGGGCCACAGACACTCAGTATTTC
CDR3 protein: CASSVSGLGATDTQYF

J gene: TRBJ2-3
V gene: TRBV11-3
clone size: -
D gene: -
CDR3 DNA: TGTGCCAGCAGCCCCCGCCAAGATACGCAGTACTTT
CDR3 protein: CASSPRQDTQYF

J gene: TRBJ1-2
V gene: TRBV6-1
clone size: -
D gene: -
CDR3 DNA: TGTGCCAGCAGTGAATCGAATAATGTTTTGTACACCTTC
CDR3 protein: CASSESNNVLYTF

J gene: TRBJ2-3
V gene: TRBV7-8
clone size: many
D gene: -
CDR3 DNA: TGTGCCAGCAGCTTAGCGCTTGATACGCAGTATTTT
CDR3 protein: CASSLALDTQYF

J gene: TRBJ1-1
V gene: TRBV12-3/TRBV12-4
clone size: -
D gene: -
CDR3 DNA: TGTGCCAGCAGTTTTCAGGGGACGGGCACTGAAGCTTTCTTT
CDR3 protein: CASSFQGTGTEAFF

J gene: TRBJ1-3
V gene: TRBV27
clone size: few
D gene: -
CDR3 DNA: TGTGCCAGCAGTTCCAGGGTGGAAGGAAACACCATATATTTT
CDR3 protein: CASSSRVEGNTIYF

J gene: TRBJ2-3
V gene: TRBV7-2
clone size: medium-sized
D gene: TRBD2
CDR3 DNA: TGTGCCAGCAGCTTAATGGAGCGGGGTCCAGATACGCAGTATTTT
CDR3 protein: CASSLMERGPDTQYF

J gene: TRBJ2-7
V gene: TRBV5-1
clone size: -
D gene: -
CDR3 DNA: TGCGCCAGCAGCCGGGACGGGACCTACGAGCAGTACTTC
CDR3 protein: CASSRDGTYEQYF

J gene: TRBJ2-2
V gene: TRBV7-6
clone size: -
D gene: -
CDR3 DNA: TGTGCCAGCAGGCCTTTGAGCACCGGGACGCAGTTTTTT
CDR3 protein: CASRPLSTGTQFF

J gene: TRBJ2-3
V gene: TRBV27
clone size: -
D gene: TRBD1
CDR3 DNA: TGTGCCAGCAGTTTAACAGGGGAAGAGAGTCCGGATACGCAGTATTTT
CDR3 protein: CASSLTGEESPDTQYF

J gene: TRBJ1-4
V gene: TRBV6-1
clone size: few
D gene: -
CDR3 DNA: TGTGCCAGCAGGACGGGGGTATACGAAAAACTGTTTTTT
CDR3 protein: CASRTGVYEKLFF

J gene: TRBJ2-3
V gene: TRBV25-1
clone size: -
D gene: -
CDR3 DNA: TGTGCCCGGGATGTGGGCACAGATGCGCAGTATTTT
CDR3 protein: CARDVGTDAQYF

J gene: TRBJ1-5
V gene: TRBV6-2/TRBV6-3
clone size: -
D gene: -
CDR3 DNA: TGTGCCAGCACTACCCAGGAAGGGGCTTATAGCAATCAGCCCCAGCATTTT
CDR3 protein: CASTTQEGAYSNQPQHF

J gene: TRBJ1-3
V gene: TRBV10-3
clone size: few
D gene: -
CDR3 DNA: TGTGCCATCACGGACAGCTTCGGAAACACCATATATTTT
CDR3 protein: CAITDSFGNTIYF

J gene: TRBJ2-4
V gene: TRBV6-1
clone size: -
D gene: TRBD2
CDR3 DNA: TGTGCGGGCAGCTGGGGGGGGGACCAAAAGACTCAGTACTTC
CDR3 protein: CAGSWGGDQKTQYF

J gene: TRBJ2-6
V gene: TRBV7-8
clone size: few
D gene: -
CDR3 DNA: TGTGCCAGCAGCTTTGCGCAGTCTGGGGCCAACGTCCTGACTTTC
CDR3 protein: CASSFAQSGANVLTF

J gene: TRBJ2-1
V gene: TRBV6-1
clone size: many
D gene: -
CDR3 DNA: TGTGCCAGCAGTCGTCAGGACTACTACGAGCAGTTCTTC
CDR3 protein: CASSRQDYYEQFF

J gene: TRBJ2-7
V gene: TRBV7-8
clone size: -
D gene: -
CDR3 DNA: TGTGCCAGCGGCTTCGGGGGCGGCGGCACAGATACGCAGTACTTC
CDR3 protein: CASGFGGGGTDTQYF

J gene: TRBJ2-7
V gene: TRBV7-8
clone size: -
D gene: -
CDR3 DNA: TGTGCCAGCAGCAACCTGGGGGTGGGGCCCAGTAATACGCAGTACTTC
CDR3 protein: CASSNLGVGPSNTQYF

J gene: TRBJ2-2
V gene: TRBV7-8
clone size: -
D gene: -
CDR3 DNA: TGTGCCAGCAGCTTAGTGGTCGGTACGCTGTTTTTT
CDR3 protein: CASSLVVGTLFF

J gene: TRBJ2-3
V gene: TRBV11-2
clone size: -
D gene: -
CDR3 DNA: TGTGCCAGCAGGGTGCTAGCCACAAACACGCAGTATTTT
CDR3 protein: CASRVLATNTQYF

J gene: TRBJ1-6
V gene: TRBV6-1
clone size: -
D gene: TRBD1
CDR3 DNA: TGTGCCAGCAGTGAAGGGGGCAGGGGGAGTTCACCCCTCCACTTT
CDR3 protein: CASSEGGRGSSPLHF

J gene: TRBJ1-1
V gene: TRBV18
clone size: few
D gene: -
CDR3 DNA: TGTGCCAGCTCACCCCTAGGGTTAGAAGCTTTCTTT
CDR3 protein: CASSPLGLEAFF

J gene: TRBJ2-3
V gene: TRBV7-3
clone size: medium-sized
D gene: TRBD2
CDR3 DNA: TGTGCCAGCAGCGCAAGCCCCCCCGGGGGGGGGGCAGATACGCAGTATTTT
CDR3 protein: CASSASPPGGGADTQYF

J gene: TRBJ2-3
V gene: TRBV7-6
clone size: -
D gene: -
CDR3 DNA: TGTGCCAGCAGCTCGGGGGCGGGAACCACAGACATGCAGTATTTT
CDR3 protein: CASSSGAGTTDMQYF